This note documents a single TCR beta chain sequence. The target antigen is unknown. This entry comes from a study of radiation and T cells in renal cell carcinoma. As for the study in general: Nephrectomy followed 15 Gy stereotactic body radiation by 4 weeks.

Assay used: immunoSEQ multiplex PCR; TCRdb lists only in-frame clones, some missing. The table records approximately 120,000 clones, around 80% of them present only once. V gave up 6 bases and J gave up 0 bases; unmatched junction bases: 2. Germline CDR1 reads LNHDA; CDR2 reads SQIVND (reference sequence). This CDR3 has 15 residues. Findings of the study overall: Top tumor clonotypes rose in blood 2 weeks post-radiation, then contracted.

Documented time point: baseline pretreatment blood. Treatment defined: 15 Gy SBRT to primary tumor, nephrectomy 4 weeks later. This sequence originates from a woman aged 60 to 75 with renal cell carcinoma. This chain connects TRBV19 to TRBJ1-3; the match to TRBD1 covers 10 bases. The specimen comprised blood, sampled from a patient whose treatment included radiotherapy and nephrectomy. The CDR3 coding sequence is TGTGCCAGTAGATGGACAGGGGGCTCTGGAAACACCATATATTTT. Protein: CASRWTGGSGNTIYF.